The clone carrying this TCR beta chain has a count of ten or more. RNA transcripts served as template for amplifying TCR beta CDR3 sequences. Investigators did first-round RT-PCR with HTBI primers, then second-round multiplex PCR. TCRdb reprocessed the multiplex PCR reads with MiXCR, giving one entry per CDR3 protein. The table has around 400,000 distinct CDR3 sequences, 20% to 25% seen once. This sample is part of a study of Graves' ophthalmopathy and Graves' hyperthyroidism. Certain patients were not enrolled. These were patients with other autoimmune diseases, uncontrolled infections, pregnancy or lactation. Trimming removed 4 bases from V and 6 bases from J, with 16 bases in between. This CDR3 comprises 15 residues. CDR1 is SGHKS and CDR2 is YYEKEE in the germline V gene (reference sequence).

The sequence derives from a woman under 30 with stable Graves' hyperthyroidism. The chain links TRBV5-5 to TRBJ2-2, with no clear D. What was sequenced was peripheral blood. For the CDR3, the DNA is TGTGCCAGCAGCCCCTCCGAAGTAAGGTCCGGGGAGCTGTTTTTT. This encodes CASSPSEVRSGELFF.